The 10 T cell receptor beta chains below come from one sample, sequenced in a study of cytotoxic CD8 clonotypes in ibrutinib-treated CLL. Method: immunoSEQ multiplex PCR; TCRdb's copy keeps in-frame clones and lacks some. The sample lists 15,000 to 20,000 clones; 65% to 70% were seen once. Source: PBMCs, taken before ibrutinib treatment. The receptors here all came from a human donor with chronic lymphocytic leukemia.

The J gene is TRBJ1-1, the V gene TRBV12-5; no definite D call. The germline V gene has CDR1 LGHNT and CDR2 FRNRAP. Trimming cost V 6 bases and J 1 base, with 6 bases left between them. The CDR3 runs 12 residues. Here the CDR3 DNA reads TGTGCTAGTGGCGGGAGGAACACTGAAGCTTTCTTT. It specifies CASGGRNTEAFF. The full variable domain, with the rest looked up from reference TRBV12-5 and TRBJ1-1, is DARVTQTPRHKVTEMGQEVTMRCQPILGHNTVFWYRQTMMQGLELLAYFRNRAPLDDSGMPKDRFSAEMPDATLATLKIQPSEPRDSAVYFCASGGRNTEAFFGQGTRLTVV.

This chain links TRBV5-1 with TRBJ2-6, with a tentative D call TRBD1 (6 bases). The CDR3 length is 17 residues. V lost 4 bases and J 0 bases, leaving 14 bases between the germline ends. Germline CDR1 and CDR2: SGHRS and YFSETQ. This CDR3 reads CASSQTGLSSGANVLTF. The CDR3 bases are TGCGCCAGCAGCCAAACAGGGCTCAGCTCTGGGGCCAACGTCCTGACTTTC.

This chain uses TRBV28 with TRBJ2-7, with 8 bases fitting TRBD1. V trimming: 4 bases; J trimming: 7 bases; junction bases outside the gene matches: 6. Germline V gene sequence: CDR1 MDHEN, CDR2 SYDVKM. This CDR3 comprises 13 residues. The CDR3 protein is CASSSEQGVEQYF. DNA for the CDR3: TGTGCCAGCAGTTCCGAACAGGGGGTGGAGCAGTACTTC.

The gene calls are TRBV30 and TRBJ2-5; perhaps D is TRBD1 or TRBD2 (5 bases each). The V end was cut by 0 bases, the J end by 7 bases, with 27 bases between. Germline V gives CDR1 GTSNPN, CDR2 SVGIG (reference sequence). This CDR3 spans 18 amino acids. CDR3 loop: CAWSVSGLWPRPDRTQYF. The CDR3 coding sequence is TGTGCCTGGAGTGTATCGGGGCTTTGGCCAAGGCCCGATCGGACCCAGTACTTC.

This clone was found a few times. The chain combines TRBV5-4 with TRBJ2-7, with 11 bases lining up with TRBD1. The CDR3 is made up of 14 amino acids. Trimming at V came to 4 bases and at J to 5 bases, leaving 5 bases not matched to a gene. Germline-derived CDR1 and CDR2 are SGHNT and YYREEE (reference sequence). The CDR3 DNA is TGTGCCAGCAGCCCAGGACAGGGGGCACACGAGCAGTACTTC. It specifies CASSPGQGAHEQYF. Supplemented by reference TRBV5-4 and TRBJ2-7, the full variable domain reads ETGVTQSPTHLIKTRGQQVTLRCSSQSGHNTVSWYQQALGQGPQFIFQYYREEENGRGNFPPRFSGLQFPNYSSELNVNALELDDSALYLCASSPGQGAHEQYFGPGTRLTVT.

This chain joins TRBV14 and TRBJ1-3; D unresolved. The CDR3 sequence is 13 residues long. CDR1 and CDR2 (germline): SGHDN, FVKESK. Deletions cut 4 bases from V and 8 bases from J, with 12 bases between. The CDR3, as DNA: TGTGCCAGCAGCCCCAGGCAACGGGACACCATATATTTT. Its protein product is CASSPRQRDTIYF.

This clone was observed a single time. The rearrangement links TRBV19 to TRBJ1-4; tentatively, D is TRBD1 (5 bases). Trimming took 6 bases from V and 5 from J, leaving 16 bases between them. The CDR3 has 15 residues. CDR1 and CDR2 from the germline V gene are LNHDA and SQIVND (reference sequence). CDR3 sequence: CASRPDRGLNEKLFF. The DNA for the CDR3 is TGTGCCAGTAGACCGGACCGGGGACTGAATGAAAAACTGTTTTTT.

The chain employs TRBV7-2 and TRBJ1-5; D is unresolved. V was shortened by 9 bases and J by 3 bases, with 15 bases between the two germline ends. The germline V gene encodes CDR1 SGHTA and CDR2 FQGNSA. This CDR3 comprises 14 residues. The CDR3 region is CASSVSASNQPQHF. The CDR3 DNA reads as TGTGCCAGTTCCGTCTCGGCCTCCAATCAGCCCCAGCATTTT.

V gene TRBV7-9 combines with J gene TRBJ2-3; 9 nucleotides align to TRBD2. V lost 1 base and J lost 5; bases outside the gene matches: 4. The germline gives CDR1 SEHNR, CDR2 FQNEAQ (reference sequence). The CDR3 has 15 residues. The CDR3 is CASSLGGGAGDTQYF. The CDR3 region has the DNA TGTGCCAGCAGCTTAGGCGGGGGGGCCGGAGATACGCAGTATTTT.

CDR3 sequence (DNA): TGCGCCAGCAGCCAAGGACCGGGGAACACTGAAGCTTTCTTT. The encoded protein is CASSQGPGNTEAFF. The rearrangement links TRBV4-1 to TRBJ1-1; D is ambiguous. V lost 1 base and J lost 1, with 7 bases in between. The CDR3 spans 14 residues. From germline, CDR1 is MGHRA and CDR2 YSYEKL.